The present T cell receptor beta chain was sequenced within a study of T cells in Graves' hyperthyroidism and ophthalmopathy. CDR1 is LNHDA, CDR2 SQIVND, per germline (reference sequence). The CDR3 covers 14 residues. Deletions cut 0 bases from V and 3 bases from J, with 9 bases between. Amplified TCR beta CDR3 regions derived from RNA transcripts. Initially, a first-round RT-PCR of the TCR CDR3 employed the HTBI primer set. One entry per CDR3 protein, called by TCRdb with MiXCR from the multiplex PCR reads. The data contain almost 600,000 distinct CDR3 sequences, 46% of them singletons. With a duration under 2 months, the hyperthyroidism was newly diagnosed in patients aged 18 to 65. This clonotype came up a few times.

The receptor was isolated from a woman between 18 and 29 years old with Graves' hyperthyroidism. Sequencing was carried out using peripheral blood or thyroid tissue (not recorded which). The rearrangement links TRBV19 to TRBJ2-7; a possible D gene is TRBD2 (6 bases). The CDR3 DNA is TGTGCCAGTAGTATAGACGGGAGTATCTACGAGCAGTACTTC. Protein: CASSIDGSIYEQYF.